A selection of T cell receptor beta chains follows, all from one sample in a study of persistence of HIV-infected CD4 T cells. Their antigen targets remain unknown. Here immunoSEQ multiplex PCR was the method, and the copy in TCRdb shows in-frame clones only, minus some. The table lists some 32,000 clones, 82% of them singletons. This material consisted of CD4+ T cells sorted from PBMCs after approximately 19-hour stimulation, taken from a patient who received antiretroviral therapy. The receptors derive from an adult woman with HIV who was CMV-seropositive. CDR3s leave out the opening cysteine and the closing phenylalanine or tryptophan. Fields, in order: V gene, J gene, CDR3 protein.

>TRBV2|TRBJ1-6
ASSEVGGNNSPLH
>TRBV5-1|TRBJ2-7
ASSPSGGYEQY
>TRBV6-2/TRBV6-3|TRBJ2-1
ASSYPGFRSHF
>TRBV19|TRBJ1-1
ASSMDRVDTEAF
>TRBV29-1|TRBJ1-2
SVDNPGYGYT
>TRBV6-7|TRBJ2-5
AQVRGRMYQETQY
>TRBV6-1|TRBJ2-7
ASSEAAPGLAGGVLGEQY
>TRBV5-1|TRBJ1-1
ASSLDPGTTNTEAF
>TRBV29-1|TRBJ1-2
SSSGQGYYGYT
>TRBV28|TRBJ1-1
ASSLPLGQVMNTEAF
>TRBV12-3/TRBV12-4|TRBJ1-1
ASSRENTEAF
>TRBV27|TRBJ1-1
ASSSPRWGAGTEAF
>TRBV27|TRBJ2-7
ASGTGPGQGAVSTYEQY
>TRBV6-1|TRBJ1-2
ASSELPGVYGYT
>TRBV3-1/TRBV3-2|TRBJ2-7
ASSHLGLVSYEQY
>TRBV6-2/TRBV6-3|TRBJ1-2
ASSRDRLFGYT
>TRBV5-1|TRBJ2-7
ASRPVQGSNEQY
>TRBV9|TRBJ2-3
ASSVGSTDTQY
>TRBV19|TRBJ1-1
ASSTGQGRVSIGAF
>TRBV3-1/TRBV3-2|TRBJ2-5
ASSLLGTPQETQY
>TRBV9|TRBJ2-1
ASSVGMSVTEQF
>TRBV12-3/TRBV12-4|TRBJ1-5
ASSFSGNQPQH
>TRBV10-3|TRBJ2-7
ALSRDPQNEQY
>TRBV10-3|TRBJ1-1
AILGQLNTEAF
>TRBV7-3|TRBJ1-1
ASSLKGTKNTEAF
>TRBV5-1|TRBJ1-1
ASKSKVVGTEAF
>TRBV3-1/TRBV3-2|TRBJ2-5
ASSQPRPHQETQY
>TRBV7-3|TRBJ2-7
ASSLQQGRTYEQY
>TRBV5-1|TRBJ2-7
ASSLELDATYDEQY
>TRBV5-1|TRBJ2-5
ASSLGGQGETQY
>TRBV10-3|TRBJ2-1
ATVDGVTSSYNEQF
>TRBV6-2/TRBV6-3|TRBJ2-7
ASSLRPGQGNEQY
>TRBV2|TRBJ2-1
ASSYSDTYNEQF
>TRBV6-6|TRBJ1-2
ASRVGQGYGYT
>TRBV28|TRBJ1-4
ASRRLGQVHEKLF
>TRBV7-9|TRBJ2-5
ASSAGTHSQETQY
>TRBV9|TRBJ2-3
ASSVDHTDTQY
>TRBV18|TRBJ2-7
ASSRDTGYEQY
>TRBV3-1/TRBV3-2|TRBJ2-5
ASGLQGQETQY
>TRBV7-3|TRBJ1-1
ASSLQGSNTEAF
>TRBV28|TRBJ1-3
ASSLGGGGSGNTIY
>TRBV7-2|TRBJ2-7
ASSLGSVIGEQY
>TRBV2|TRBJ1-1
ASTLGENTEAF
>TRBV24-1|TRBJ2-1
ATSIGGLKEQF